These T cell receptor beta chains were read from a single sample in a study of cytomegalovirus exposure and HLA in healthy donors. TCRdb's copy holds only in-frame clones and misses some; the assay was immunoSEQ multiplex PCR. The repertoire includes about 130,000 clones, around 63% of them detected once, and approximately 1.6% sits in the top ten. Sequencing was done on a sample of PBMCs. The source of these receptors is a human donor in good health. The conserved cysteine and the conserved F or W are not part of the CDR3 here. Each record gives: J gene, V gene, CDR3 protein.

TRBJ2-2	TRBV2	ASSTGGGNTGELF
TRBJ1-4	TRBV5-1	ASGPGQGVEKLF
TRBJ2-1	TRBV5-1	ASRFRLARGPGEQF
TRBJ2-7	TRBV7-3	ASSRDTTYEQY
TRBJ2-6	TRBV9	ASSVGTGMSGANVLT
TRBJ2-7	TRBV5-1	ASSPGGTSGSSYEQY
TRBJ2-7	TRBV4-3	ASSQEGRGGEQY
TRBJ2-5	TRBV2	ASSEEVGRKTQY
TRBJ2-5	TRBV2	ASSRGLYETQY
TRBJ2-5	TRBV5-4	ASSFFRQGALQETQY
TRBJ2-3	TRBV7-3	ASSLKGSGGVADTQY
TRBJ2-7	TRBV28	ASTQGDRGYEQY
TRBJ2-5	TRBV6-5	ASSYRGGSQETQY
TRBJ2-7	TRBV11-1	ASSLDLGGGEQY
TRBJ1-6	TRBV5-6	ASSPRAVYNSPLH
TRBJ1-2	TRBV28	ASSPSSSPGGKNYGYT